One sample yielded the 12 T cell receptor beta chains listed below, sequenced in a study of blood T cell repertoires in COVID-19 (dated by TCRdb to 2020 to 2022). The library came from the immunoSEQ multiplex PCR assay. TCRdb mirrors the immuneACCESS table, restricted to in-frame sequences. Some clones are absent from its copies; in checked studies, under half trace to an unresolved V gene, and the reason for the others is unknown. Across this sample there are around 400,000 clones, with about nine tenths seen only once. The ten most abundant clones make up 1.7% of the sample. The source material was PBMCs or T cells enriched from blood (not recorded which). These receptor sequences come from a woman aged 25 to 39 who had recovered from COVID-19.

The J gene is TRBJ1-5, the V gene TRBV3-1 (or the pseudogene TRBV3-2); maybe TRBD1 (5 bases). Per the germline V gene, CDR1 is LGHDT and CDR2 is YNNKEL (reference sequence). CDR3 length: 14 amino acids. V was trimmed by 0 bases and J by 5 bases, leaving 8 bases between them. The CDR3 sequence: CASSQELGHQPQHF. The DNA of the CDR3 is TGTGCCAGCAGCCAAGAATTGGGGCATCAGCCCCAGCATTTT.

The rearrangement joins TRBV18 to TRBJ2-2; TRBD1 matches at 12 bases. Trimming removed 5 bases from V and 7 bases from J; junction bases left unmatched: 11. The CDR3 covers 17 residues. Germline CDR1 and CDR2: KGHSH and LQKENI. The CDR3 bases are TGTGCCAGCTCAAGGGGCACCGGGACAGGGGGCATCGGGGAGCTGTTTTTT. Its protein is CASSRGTGTGGIGELFF.

The genes are TRBV30 and TRBJ2-1; 7 nucleotides align to TRBD2. The V gene end was trimmed by 6 bases and the J gene end by 10 bases; junction bases not matched to a gene: 9. Germline V gene data show CDR1 as GTSNPN and CDR2 as SVGIG (reference sequence). The CDR3 has 12 amino acids. The CDR3 bases are TGTGCCTGCACGAAAACTAGCGCCGAGCAGTTCTTC. Its translation: CACTKTSAEQFF.

The chain carries TRBV15 and TRBJ2-1; D is undetermined. The V gene lost 0 bases and the J gene lost 9 bases, with 6 bases spanning the gap. The CDR3 has 12 residues. CDR1 and CDR2 from the germline V gene are LNHNV and YYDKDF (reference sequence). The CDR3 nucleotides read TGTGCCACCAGCAGAGATCGTCGTGAGCAGTTCTTC. Amino acids: CATSRDRREQFF.

The rearrangement uses TRBV3-1 (or the pseudogene TRBV3-2) and TRBJ1-1, with 7 nucleotides matching TRBD1. There are 15 residues in the CDR3. Germline-derived CDR1 and CDR2 are LGHDT and YNNKEL (reference sequence). V was pared by 1 base and J by 1 base, with 3 bases of the junction left unmatched. The CDR3 sequence: CASSQVRTGNTEAFF. The CDR3 DNA reads as TGTGCCAGCAGCCAAGTGCGGACAGGGAACACTGAAGCTTTCTTT.

The chain has TRBV11-2 and TRBJ2-7, with D perhaps matching TRBD2 (6 bases). CDR1 is SGHAT, CDR2 FQNNGV, per germline. CDR3 length: 15 residues. Trimming took off 5 bases at V and 1 base at J, with 15 bases between the two ends. The CDR3 here is CASSRDLQRSYEQYF. CDR3 sequence (DNA): TGTGCCAGCAGCCGGGACTTACAAAGATCCTACGAGCAGTACTTC.

V and J are TRBV28 and TRBJ1-6; 9 bases fit TRBD1. This CDR3 comprises 15 residues. In germline, CDR1 is MDHEN, CDR2 SYDVKM. The trim removed 5 bases at V and 10 bases at J, leaving 9 bases unmatched. CDR3 nucleotides: TGTGCCAGCAGTCGATCAGGGACAGGGACCTCACCCCTCCACTTT. This translates into CASSRSGTGTSPLHF.

This clone has a single count. The V and J genes are TRBV7-8 and TRBJ2-2; D remains ambiguous. V dropped 1 base and J dropped 0 bases, with 6 bases sitting between them. This CDR3 spans 15 amino acids. Germline V lookup: CDR1 SGHVS, CDR2 FQNEAQ. In DNA form, the CDR3 reads TGTGCCAGCAGCTTAGGAGCTGCGAACACCGGGGAGCTGTTTTTT. Translated: CASSLGAANTGELFF.

This rearrangement joins TRBV3-1 (or the pseudogene TRBV3-2) to TRBJ2-3, with D tentatively TRBD2 (6 bases). Per the germline V gene, CDR1 is LGHDT and CDR2 is YNNKEL (reference sequence). Trimming left V 0 bases short and J 0 bases short, with 13 bases between. This CDR3 spans 17 amino acids. For the CDR3, the DNA is TGTGCCAGCAGCCAAGATCGGGGTAGCGGAAGCACAGATACGCAGTATTTT. It codes for CASSQDRGSGSTDTQYF.

A few counts support this clone. J is TRBJ1-1 and V is TRBV6-5; 10 nucleotides line up with TRBD1. With 4 bases clipped from V and 6 bases from J, the junction kept 8 bases outside the gene matches. The CDR3 spans 15 residues. CDR1 is MNHEY, CDR2 SVGAGI, per germline. The CDR3 spells CASSSTGGVIAEAFF. In DNA, the CDR3 is TGTGCCAGCAGTTCGACAGGGGGCGTTATCGCTGAAGCTTTCTTT.

V gene TRBV3-1 (or the pseudogene TRBV3-2) combines with J gene TRBJ2-1; 7 positions match TRBD1. This CDR3 spans 12 amino acids. The junction had 5 bases not matched to a gene; V was cut back by 11 bases and J by 4 bases. The V gene's germline CDR1 is LGHDT and CDR2 YNNKEL (reference sequence). The CDR3 here is CAATGDYNEQFF. The DNA of the CDR3 is TGTGCCGCTACAGGGGATTACAATGAGCAGTTCTTC.

The V gene is TRBV30, the J gene TRBJ2-7, with 8 bases matching TRBD2. Per the germline V gene, CDR1 is GTSNPN and CDR2 is SVGIG (reference sequence). V lost 3 bases to trimming and J lost 4 bases; unmatched junction nucleotides: 8. The CDR3 sequence is 14 residues long. CDR3 sequence: CAWSPSGGVYEQYF. DNA of the CDR3: TGTGCCTGGAGCCCGAGCGGGGGTGTTTACGAGCAGTACTTC.